Here is one TCR beta chain with its context. V lost 0 bases and J lost 2, with 15 bases in between. This CDR3 spans 17 amino acids. Germline loops: CDR1 SGDLS, CDR2 YYNGEE. Thawed unstimulated PBMCs were FACS-sorted by CD3, CD4 and CD8 into two populations. Profiled with immunoSEQ multiplex PCR; TCRdb holds only in-frame clones, not every one. Of under 90,000 clones in the sample, 80% were seen once. The data stem from a study of T cell clones after liver transplantation. Study summary: Liver transplant recipients had immunosuppression withdrawal attempted within 2 years. Standard immunosuppression, with no induction, continued until 12-24 months after transplant. At least one year of complete immunosuppression withdrawal without enzymes over twice normal defined tolerance.

Sequenced material: CD4+ T cells from blood, taken before liver transplant. The V call is TRBV9, the J call TRBJ2-1, with D hard to call. The TCR sequence derives from a human donor who received a liver transplant. The chain's CDR3 is CASSVEGSGNTYNEQFF. CDR3 sequence (DNA): TGTGCCAGCAGCGTAGAGGGCTCTGGGAACACCTACAATGAGCAGTTCTTC.